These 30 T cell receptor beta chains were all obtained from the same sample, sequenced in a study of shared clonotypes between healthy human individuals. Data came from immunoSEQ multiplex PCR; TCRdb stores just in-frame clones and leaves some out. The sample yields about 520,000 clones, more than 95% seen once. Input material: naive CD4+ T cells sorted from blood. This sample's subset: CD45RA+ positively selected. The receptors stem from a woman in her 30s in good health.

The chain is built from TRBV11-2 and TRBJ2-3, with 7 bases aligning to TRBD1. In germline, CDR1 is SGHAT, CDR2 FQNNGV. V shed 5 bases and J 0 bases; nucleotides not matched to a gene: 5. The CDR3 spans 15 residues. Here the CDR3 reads CASSRRDRSTDTQYF. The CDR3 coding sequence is TGTGCCAGCAGCAGAAGGGACAGAAGCACAGATACGCAGTATTTT.

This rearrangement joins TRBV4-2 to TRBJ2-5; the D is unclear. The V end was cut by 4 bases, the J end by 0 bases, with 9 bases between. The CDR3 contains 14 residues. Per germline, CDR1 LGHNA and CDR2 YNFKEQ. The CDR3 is CASSPDKYQETQYF. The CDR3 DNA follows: TGTGCCAGCAGCCCAGACAAGTACCAAGAGACCCAGTACTTC.

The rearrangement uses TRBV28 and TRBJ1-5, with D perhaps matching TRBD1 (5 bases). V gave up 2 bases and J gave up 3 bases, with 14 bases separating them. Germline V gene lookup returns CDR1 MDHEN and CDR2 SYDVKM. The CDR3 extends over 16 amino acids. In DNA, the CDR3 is TGTGCCAGCAGTTTAGGGAAGGGACGGTACAATCAGCCCCAGCATTTT. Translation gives CASSLGKGRYNQPQHF.

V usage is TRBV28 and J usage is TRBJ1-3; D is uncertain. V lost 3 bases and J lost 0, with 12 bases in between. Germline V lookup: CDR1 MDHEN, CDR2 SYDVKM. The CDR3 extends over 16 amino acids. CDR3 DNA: TGTGCCAGCAGTTTCCTGTGGTTCGGCTCTGGAAACACCATATATTTT. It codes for CASSFLWFGSGNTIYF. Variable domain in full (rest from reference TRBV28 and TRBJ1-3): DVKVTQSSRYLVKRTGEKVFLECVQDMDHENMFWYRQDPGLGLRLIYFSYDVKMKEKGDIPEGYSVSREKKERFSLILESASTNQTSMYLCASSFLWFGSGNTIYFGEGSWLTVV.

CDR3 residues: CASSSGRSSGAFF. CDR3 bases: TGTGCCAGCAGTTCTGGGCGCAGTAGCGGAGCTTTCTTT. The rearrangement links TRBV28 to TRBJ1-1; no firm D call. Per the germline V gene, CDR1 is MDHEN and CDR2 is SYDVKM. The CDR3 loop spans 13 amino acids. V lost 4 bases and J 10 bases, leaving 16 bases between the germline ends.

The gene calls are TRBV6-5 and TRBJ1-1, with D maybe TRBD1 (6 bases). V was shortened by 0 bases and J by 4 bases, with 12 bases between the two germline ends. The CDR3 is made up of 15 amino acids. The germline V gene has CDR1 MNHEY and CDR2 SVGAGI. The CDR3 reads CASSYSSGATTEAFF. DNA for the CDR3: TGTGCCAGCAGTTACTCGTCGGGGGCTACCACTGAAGCTTTCTTT.

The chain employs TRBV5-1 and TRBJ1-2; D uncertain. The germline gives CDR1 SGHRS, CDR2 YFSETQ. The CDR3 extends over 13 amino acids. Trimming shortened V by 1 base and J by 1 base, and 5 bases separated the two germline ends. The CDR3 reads CASSLQINYGYTF. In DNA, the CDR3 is TGCGCCAGCAGCTTGCAGATTAACTATGGCTACACCTTC.

DNA of the CDR3: TGCAGCGTTGAAGTATCACCCAGGGTTGGGGTCAATGAGCAGTTCTTC. This sequence encodes CSVEVSPRVGVNEQFF. The V and J genes are TRBV29-1 and TRBJ2-1; TRBD1 is a possible D gene (5 bases). Trimming stripped 1 base from V and 6 bases from J, with 19 bases between. The CDR3 has 16 amino acids. Germline V lookup: CDR1 SQVTM, CDR2 ANQGSEA.

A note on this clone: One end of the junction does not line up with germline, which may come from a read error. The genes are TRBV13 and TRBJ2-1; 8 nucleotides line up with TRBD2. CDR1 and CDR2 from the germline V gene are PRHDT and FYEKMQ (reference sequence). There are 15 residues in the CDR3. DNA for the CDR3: TGTGCCAGCACCCTACGGCCTAGCGGGTACATTGAGCAGTTCTTC. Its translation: CASTLRPSGYIEQFF. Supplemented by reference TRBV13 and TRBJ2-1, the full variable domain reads AAGVIQSPRHLIKEKRETATLKCYPIPRHDTVYWYQQGPGQDPQFLISFYEKMQSDKGSIPDRFSAQQFSDYHSELNMSSLELGDSALYFCASTLRPSGYIEQFFGPGTRLTVL.

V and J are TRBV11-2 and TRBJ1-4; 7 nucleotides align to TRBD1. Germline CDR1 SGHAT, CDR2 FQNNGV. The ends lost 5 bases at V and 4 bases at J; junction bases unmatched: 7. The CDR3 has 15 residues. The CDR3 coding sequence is TGTGCCAGCAGCCCCGGGACAGCGCTTAATGAAAAACTGTTTTTT. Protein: CASSPGTALNEKLFF.

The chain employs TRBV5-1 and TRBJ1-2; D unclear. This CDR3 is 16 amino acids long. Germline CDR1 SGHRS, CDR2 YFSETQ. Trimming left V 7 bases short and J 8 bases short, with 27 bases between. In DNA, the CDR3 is TGCGCCAGCCACCGAGGTGCCGGCTCCAGCTCGTTAGGCTACACCTTC. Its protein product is CASHRGAGSSSLGYTF.

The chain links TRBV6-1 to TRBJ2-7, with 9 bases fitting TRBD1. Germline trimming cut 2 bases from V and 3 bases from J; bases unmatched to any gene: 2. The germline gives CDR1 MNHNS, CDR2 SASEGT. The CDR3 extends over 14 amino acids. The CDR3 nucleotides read TGTGCCAGCAGTGAACCGGGACAGGGCTACGAGCAGTACTTC. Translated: CASSEPGQGYEQYF.

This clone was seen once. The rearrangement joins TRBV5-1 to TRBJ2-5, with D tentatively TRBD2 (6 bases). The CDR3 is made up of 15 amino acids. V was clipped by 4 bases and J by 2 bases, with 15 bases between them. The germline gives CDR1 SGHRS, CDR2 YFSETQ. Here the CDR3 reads CASSLGGAGQETQYF. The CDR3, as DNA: TGCGCCAGCAGCCTCGGAGGGGCTGGACAAGAGACCCAGTACTTC.

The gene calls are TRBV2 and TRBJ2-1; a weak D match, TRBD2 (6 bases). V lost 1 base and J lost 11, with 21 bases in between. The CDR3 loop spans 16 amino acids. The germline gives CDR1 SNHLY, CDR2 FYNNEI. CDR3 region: CASSEDSGAVTMKQFF. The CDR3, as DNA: TGTGCCAGCAGTGAAGATAGCGGAGCCGTTACAATGAAGCAGTTCTTC.

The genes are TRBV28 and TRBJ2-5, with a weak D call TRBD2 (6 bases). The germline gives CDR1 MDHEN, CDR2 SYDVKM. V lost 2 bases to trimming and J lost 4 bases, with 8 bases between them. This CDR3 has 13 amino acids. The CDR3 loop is CASSLGEAETQYF. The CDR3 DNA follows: TGTGCCAGCAGTTTAGGGGAGGCAGAGACCCAGTACTTC.

The chain's CDR3 is CASSIGTGGYEQYF. CDR3 nucleotides: TGTGCCAGTAGTATCGGGACAGGGGGCTACGAGCAGTACTTC. The chain joins TRBV19 to TRBJ2-5; 11 bases match TRBD1. The assigned J gene may be wrong: the sequence end matches TRBJ2-7 better. Germline-derived CDR1 and CDR2 are LNHDA and SQIVND (reference sequence). The CDR3 totals 14 residues.

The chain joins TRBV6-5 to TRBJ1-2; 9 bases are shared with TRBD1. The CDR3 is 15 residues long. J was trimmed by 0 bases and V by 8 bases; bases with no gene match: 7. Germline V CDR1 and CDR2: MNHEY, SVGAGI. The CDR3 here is CASRKDRGSNYGYTF. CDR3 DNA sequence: TGTGCCAGCCGAAAGGACAGGGGATCTAACTATGGCTACACCTTC.

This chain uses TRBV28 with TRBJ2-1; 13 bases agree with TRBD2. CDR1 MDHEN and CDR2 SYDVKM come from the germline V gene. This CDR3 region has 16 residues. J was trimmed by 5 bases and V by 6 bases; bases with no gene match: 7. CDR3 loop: CASSPGTSGINNEQFF. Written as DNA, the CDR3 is TGTGCCAGCAGCCCTGGGACTAGCGGGATTAACAATGAGCAGTTCTTC.

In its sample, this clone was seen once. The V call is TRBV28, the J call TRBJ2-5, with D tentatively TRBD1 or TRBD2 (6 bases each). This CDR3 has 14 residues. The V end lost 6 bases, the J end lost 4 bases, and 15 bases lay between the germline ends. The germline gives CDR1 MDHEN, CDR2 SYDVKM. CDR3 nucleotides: TGTGCCAGCAGCTACTCGGGGGCGGGAGAGACCCAGTACTTC. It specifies CASSYSGAGETQYF.

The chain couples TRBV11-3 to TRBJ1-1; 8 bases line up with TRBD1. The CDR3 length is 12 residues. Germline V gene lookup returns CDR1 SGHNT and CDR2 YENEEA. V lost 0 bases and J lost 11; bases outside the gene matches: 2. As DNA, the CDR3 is TGTGCCAGCAGCTTAGAGACAGGGGAGGCTTTCTTT. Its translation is CASSLETGEAFF.

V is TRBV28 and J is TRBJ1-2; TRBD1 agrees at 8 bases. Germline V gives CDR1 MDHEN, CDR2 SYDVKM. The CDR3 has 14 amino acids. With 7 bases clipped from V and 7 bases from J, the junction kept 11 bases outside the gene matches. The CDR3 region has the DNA TGTGCCAGCACCCACGGACAGGGCTCTTCTGGCTACACCTTC. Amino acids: CASTHGQGSSGYTF.

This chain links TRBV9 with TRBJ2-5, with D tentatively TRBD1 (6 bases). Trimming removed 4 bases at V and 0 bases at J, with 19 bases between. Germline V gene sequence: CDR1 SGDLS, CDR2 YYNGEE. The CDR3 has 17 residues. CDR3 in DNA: TGTGCCAGCAGCTCCCGGGCTGGCAGGGGTTACCAAGAGACCCAGTACTTC. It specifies CASSSRAGRGYQETQYF.

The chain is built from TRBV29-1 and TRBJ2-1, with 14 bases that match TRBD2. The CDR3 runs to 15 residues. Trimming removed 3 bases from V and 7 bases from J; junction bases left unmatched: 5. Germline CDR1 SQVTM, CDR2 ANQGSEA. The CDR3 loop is CSVERLAGGGNEQFF. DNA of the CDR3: TGCAGCGTTGAGAGACTAGCGGGAGGGGGGAATGAGCAGTTCTTC.

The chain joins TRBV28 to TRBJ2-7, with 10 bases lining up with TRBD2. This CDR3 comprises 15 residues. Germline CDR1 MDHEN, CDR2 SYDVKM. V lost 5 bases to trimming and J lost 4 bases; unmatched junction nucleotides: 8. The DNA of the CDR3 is TGTGCCAGCAGTCCCGCTAGCGGGAGTAGATACGAGCAGTACTTC. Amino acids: CASSPASGSRYEQYF.

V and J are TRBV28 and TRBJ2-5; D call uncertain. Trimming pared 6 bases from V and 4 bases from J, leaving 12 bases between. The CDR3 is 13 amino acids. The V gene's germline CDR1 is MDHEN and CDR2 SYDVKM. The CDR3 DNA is TGTGCCAGCAGCCCGCCAGCCACAGAGACCCAGTACTTC. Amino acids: CASSPPATETQYF.

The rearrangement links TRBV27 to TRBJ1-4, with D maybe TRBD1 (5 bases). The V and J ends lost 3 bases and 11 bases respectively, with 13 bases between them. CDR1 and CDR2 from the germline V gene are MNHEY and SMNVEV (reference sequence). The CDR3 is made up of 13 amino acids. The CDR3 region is CASSFRQGDKLFF. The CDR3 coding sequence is TGTGCCAGCAGTTTCAGGCAAGGGGATAAACTGTTTTTT.

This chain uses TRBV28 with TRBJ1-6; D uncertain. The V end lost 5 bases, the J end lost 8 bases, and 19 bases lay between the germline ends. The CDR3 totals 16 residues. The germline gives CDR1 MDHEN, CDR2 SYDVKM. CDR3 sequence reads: CASSSPMEGADSPLHF. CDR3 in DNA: TGTGCCAGCAGTAGCCCGATGGAGGGTGCCGATTCACCCCTCCACTTT.

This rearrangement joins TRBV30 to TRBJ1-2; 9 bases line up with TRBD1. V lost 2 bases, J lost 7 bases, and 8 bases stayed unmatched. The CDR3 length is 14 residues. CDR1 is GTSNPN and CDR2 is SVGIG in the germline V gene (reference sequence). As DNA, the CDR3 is TGTGCCTGGAGTTACACCGGGACAGGGAGTGGCTACACCTTC. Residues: CAWSYTGTGSGYTF. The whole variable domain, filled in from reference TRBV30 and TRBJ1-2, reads SQTIHQWPATLVQPVGSPLSLECTVEGTSNPNLYWYRQAAGRGLQLLFYSVGIGQISSEVPQNLSASRPQDRQFILSSKKLLLSDSGFYLCAWSYTGTGSGYTFGSGTRLTVV.

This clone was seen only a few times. The CDR3 reads CASSSYRGRQPQHF. CDR3 nucleotide sequence: TGTGCCAGCAGTTCCTACAGGGGGAGGCAGCCCCAGCATTTT. V is TRBV6-5 and J is TRBJ1-5, with 8 bases lining up with TRBD1. Germline V gene lookup returns CDR1 MNHEY and CDR2 SVGAGI. This CDR3 region has 14 residues. J lost 7 bases, V lost 4 bases, and 6 bases had no gene match.

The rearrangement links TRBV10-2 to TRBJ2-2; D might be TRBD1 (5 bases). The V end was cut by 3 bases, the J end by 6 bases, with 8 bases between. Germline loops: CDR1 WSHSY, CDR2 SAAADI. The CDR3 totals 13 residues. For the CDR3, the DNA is TGCGCCAGCAGTGACGCCAGGGCCGGGGAGCTGTTTTTT. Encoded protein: CASSDARAGELFF.